Listed below are T cell receptor beta chains from one sample, sequenced in a study of blood T cell repertoires in COVID-19. Using immunoSEQ multiplex PCR, the repertoire was profiled, and TCRdb retains in-frame clones only, with some absent. Of fewer than 500,000 clones listed, roughly 86% were seen once; the top ten hold approximately 1.3%. Input material: PBMCs or T cells enriched from blood (not recorded which). These receptors were collected from a man aged 30-40 years who had recovered from COVID-19. The CDR3 runs from the conserved cysteine through the conserved F or W. Each record gives: CDR3 DNA, CDR3 protein, clone size, J gene, D gene, V gene. The D gene is left open where the match is weak. Some rows have no size entry. The others give once, few or many, or a class for an expanded clone.

TGTGCCAGCACCTCCCTAAGACAGGAAGTCTATGGCTACACCTTC,CASTSLRQEVYGYTF,-,TRBJ1-2,-,TRBV28
TGTGCCACCACCCCCCGCGGGGGTCTTGGGAATGAGCAGTTCTTC,CATTPRGGLGNEQFF,once,TRBJ2-1,TRBD2,TRBV7-8
TGTGCCAGCAGTCCTTTACCAGGGGATCTGAACACTGAAGCTTTCTTT,CASSPLPGDLNTEAFF,few,TRBJ1-1,-,TRBV27
TGTGCTAGTGGTTTGTGGGGACAGTTCACAGATACGCAGTATTTT,CASGLWGQFTDTQYF,-,TRBJ2-3,TRBD1,TRBV12-5
TGCGCCAGCAGGCGCCGGGGGGGCGTTCTCTACAATGAGCAGTTCTTC,CASRRRGGVLYNEQFF,-,TRBJ2-1,TRBD2,TRBV5-1
TGCGCCAGCAGGGGGCCTACCTACGAGCAGTACTTC,CASRGPTYEQYF,-,TRBJ2-7,-,TRBV5-1
TGTGCCATCAGAAGGACAGGGTCGGACACTGAAGCTTTCTTT,CAIRRTGSDTEAFF,-,TRBJ1-1,TRBD1,TRBV10-3
TGTGCCACCAAGCGGGCGGAAGCTCCTGGAGAACTGTTTTTT,CATKRAEAPGELFF,-,TRBJ1-4,-,TRBV7-9
TGTGCCAGCAGCTTGGACAGGGGTTACGAGCAGTACTTC,CASSLDRGYEQYF,-,TRBJ2-7,TRBD1,TRBV13
TGTGCCAGCAGTCCGGACACCTTAAACTATGGCTACACCTTC,CASSPDTLNYGYTF,-,TRBJ1-2,-,TRBV27
TGTGCCAGCTCACCAAATCCGGGTCAGGGGCCGACCTACGAGCAGTACTTC,CASSPNPGQGPTYEQYF,-,TRBJ2-7,-,TRBV18
TGTGCCAGTAGTATTCGCGCGGGACCGACAACTCTTAGCAATCAGCCCCAGCATTTT,CASSIRAGPTTLSNQPQHF,once,TRBJ1-5,-,TRBV19
TGTGCCACCAGCAGAGGCGGGGTTAATCAGCCCCAGCATTTT,CATSRGGVNQPQHF,once,TRBJ1-5,-,TRBV15
TGTGCCAGCAGTTACTCAGGTGGAGGGGGCAACGAGCAGTACTTC,CASSYSGGGGNEQYF,-,TRBJ2-7,-,TRBV6-5
TGTGCCAGCAGTTACTCCGGGACAGGGAATTATGGCTACACCTTC,CASSYSGTGNYGYTF,-,TRBJ1-2,TRBD1,TRBV6-5
TGTGCCTGGAGTGAACAGAACAATCAGCCCCAGCATTTT,CAWSEQNNQPQHF,-,TRBJ1-5,-,TRBV30
TGCGCCAGCAGCCAAGATGTGACTCGAGGGACCGGGGAGCTGTTTTTT,CASSQDVTRGTGELFF,-,TRBJ2-2,-,TRBV4-1
TGTGCCAGCAGCGCCCAGGGAGGCACTGAAGCTTTCTTT,CASSAQGGTEAFF,-,TRBJ1-1,-,TRBV9
TGTGCCAGCTCACTCGGACAGGTCTCTGGAAACACCATATATTTT,CASSLGQVSGNTIYF,once,TRBJ1-3,TRBD1,TRBV18
TGTGCCAGCAGACCGGGACAGGAAGTAGGTGAGCAGTTCTTC,CASRPGQEVGEQFF,many,TRBJ2-1,TRBD1,TRBV6-4
TGTGCCACCAGCAGAGGTGAGGACATAGACACTGAAGCTTTCTTT,CATSRGEDIDTEAFF,-,TRBJ1-1,-,TRBV15
TGTGCCAGCTCACCAGAAGTAGCGACCTCCGGGGGCTACACCTTC,CASSPEVATSGGYTF,-,TRBJ1-2,-,TRBV18
TGTGCCAGCACTCGGACAGGGGTCGCCGGGGAGCTGTTTTTT,CASTRTGVAGELFF,-,TRBJ2-2,TRBD1,TRBV2
TGTGCCAGCACCCCTATTAAGGGGAAATCCACTGAAGCTTTCTTT,CASTPIKGKSTEAFF,-,TRBJ1-1,-,TRBV7-9
TGTGCCAGCAGTGAATTCGGGGGATACACTGAAGCTTTCTTT,CASSEFGGYTEAFF,-,TRBJ1-1,-,TRBV25-1
TGTGCTAGTGGTTTGGAGCCGGGACTTGGAGCTTTCTTT,CASGLEPGLGAFF,-,TRBJ1-1,-,TRBV12-5
TGCGCCAGCAGCAACGGACAGGGGAATGGCTACACCTTC,CASSNGQGNGYTF,-,TRBJ1-2,TRBD1,TRBV4-3
TGTGCCAGTAGTATCGTTCCGGGACAGAGGTTCCGGTTCTCTGAAGCTTTCTTT,CASSIVPGQRFRFSEAFF,-,TRBJ1-1,TRBD1,TRBV19
TGCGCCAGCAGCCGAGGTGCGGGACAGGGGTTAACTAATGAAAAACTGTTTTTT,CASSRGAGQGLTNEKLFF,-,TRBJ1-4,TRBD1,TRBV4-1
TGTGCCTGGGGGGGGCGGAACACTGAAGCTTTCTTT,CAWGGRNTEAFF,once,TRBJ1-1,-,TRBV30
TGTGCCAGCAGTGGGGACAGGGGAAACACTGAAGCTTTCTTT,CASSGDRGNTEAFF,-,TRBJ1-1,TRBD1,TRBV27
TGTGCCAGCAGCTTAGGGGGGACTGGTAATTCACCCCTCCACTTT,CASSLGGTGNSPLHF,few,TRBJ1-6,-,TRBV7-3
TGTGCCAGCAGCTTCGCACAGAAAAACACCGGGGAGCTGTTTTTT,CASSFAQKNTGELFF,-,TRBJ2-2,-,TRBV5-4
TGTGCCAGCAGCGAAGGGGGGGGCCAAGCTTTCTTT,CASSEGGGQAFF,-,TRBJ1-1,-,TRBV9
TGTGCCAGCAGCGTAGGGCTCAGGGCCACTGAAGCTTTCTTT,CASSVGLRATEAFF,-,TRBJ1-1,-,TRBV9
TGTGCCAGCAGCTTGAGGACAGGGTCTAGCGCTGAAGCTTTCTTT,CASSLRTGSSAEAFF,-,TRBJ1-1,TRBD1,TRBV7-9
TGTGCCAGCAGCTTGGGTGTTGGACAGGGCAATCAGCCCCAGCATTTT,CASSLGVGQGNQPQHF,few,TRBJ1-5,TRBD1,TRBV5-6
TGTGCCAGCAGGAGAGACACTCCCACTGAAGCTTTCTTT,CASRRDTPTEAFF,-,TRBJ1-1,-,TRBV25-1
TGTGCCAGCAGCCCCTCCCGCGGACAGGGATTACCGTACTTC,CASSPSRGQGLPYF,-,TRBJ2-7,TRBD1,TRBV7-3
TGTGCCAGCAGCTTAAGCCGCGGGGGCCGTACTTCTAGCACAGATACGCAGTATTTT,CASSLSRGGRTSSTDTQYF,-,TRBJ2-3,-,TRBV7-9
TGTGCCAGCAGCTTGCAAGGGTATGACCCCCCGGGGGCTTTCTTT,CASSLQGYDPPGAFF,few,TRBJ1-1,-,TRBV5-6
TGCGCCAGCAGCCAAGAAGACAGGGTTGGAAACACCATATATTTT,CASSQEDRVGNTIYF,-,TRBJ1-3,TRBD1,TRBV4-1
TGTGCCAGCAGTCTACAGGGTTCACCCCTCCACTTT,CASSLQGSPLHF,-,TRBJ1-6,-,TRBV2
TGTGCCAGTAGAGGACAGGGCCTACAGTTCTTC,CASRGQGLQFF,-,TRBJ2-1,TRBD1,TRBV19
TGTGCCATCAGTGTCAAGGGGGCGGACACTGAAGCTTTCTTT,CAISVKGADTEAFF,-,TRBJ1-1,TRBD1,TRBV10-3
TGTGCCAGCAGCATAATAGCGGGGGGTGTGGATACGCAGTATTTT,CASSIIAGGVDTQYF,-,TRBJ2-3,-,TRBV21-1
TGTGCCAGCAGCCCCAGAGAGGCCGGGGAGCTGTTTTTT,CASSPREAGELFF,-,TRBJ2-2,-,TRBV11-3
TGTGCCAGCACTCGGGACAGGGGGAATTCACCCCTCCACTTT,CASTRDRGNSPLHF,-,TRBJ1-6,TRBD1,TRBV11-3
TGTGCCAGCAGCGAAGACAGGGGAAGATGGGAGCAGTACTTC,CASSEDRGRWEQYF,once,TRBJ2-7,TRBD1,TRBV5-4
TGTGCCAGCAGCTTGGGGGGCACCGTCAGTAACGAGCAGTACTTC,CASSLGGTVSNEQYF,-,TRBJ2-7,-,TRBV5-5
TGTGCCAGCACCACGGGGACAGGGAGCTCCTATAATTCACCCCTCCACTTT,CASTTGTGSSYNSPLHF,-,TRBJ1-6,TRBD1,TRBV5-6
TGTGCCAGCAGACAGGGGGCTTCCAATGAGCAGTTCTTC,CASRQGASNEQFF,-,TRBJ2-1,TRBD1,TRBV7-9
TGTGCCAGCAGCTTCGGAGCTGGGGCCAACGTCCTGACTTTC,CASSFGAGANVLTF,-,TRBJ2-6,-,TRBV11-2
TGTGCCAGCAGCATCCCAGAACGGGAATCTGGAAACACCATATATTTT,CASSIPERESGNTIYF,-,TRBJ1-3,-,TRBV7-9